A selection of T cell receptor beta chains follows, all from one sample in a study of vaccination and CD4 T cells after COVID-19. For these TCRs, the target antigens are not known. MiXCR, applied by TCRdb to the PCR reads, yields one record per CDR3 protein. The repertoire holds about 23,000 distinct CDR3 sequences, with approximately 67% as singletons. The sample consisted of CD4+ T cells from blood, cultured in vitro, taken after SARS-CoV-2 vaccination. The origin of the receptors is a human donor who received a COVID-19 vaccine. CDR3s include the opening cysteine and the closing phenylalanine or tryptophan. A D gene is named only where the DNA matches it firmly. The size of a clone is reported for some rows only, either as once, few or many, or as a class for expanded clones.

CATSDSDIAGGLNEQFF	TGTGCCACCAGTGATTCCGATATAGCGGGGGGGCTGAATGAGCAGTTCTTC	TRBV24-1	TRBD2	-	TRBJ2-1
CASGGQGREAFF	TGTGCCAGCGGAGGACAGGGGAGAGAAGCTTTCTTT	TRBV27	TRBD1	-	TRBJ1-1
CASRGQGTNTEAFF	TGTGCCAGCAGGGGACAGGGGACGAACACTGAAGCTTTCTTT	TRBV6-1	TRBD1	few	TRBJ1-1
CASRWTGGSHTQYF	TGTGCCAGCAGGTGGACAGGGGGCTCTCATACGCAGTATTTT	TRBV12-3/TRBV12-4	TRBD1	-	TRBJ2-3
CASSLLAGSGNEQFF	TGCGCCAGCAGCTTGTTGGCGGGGTCAGGCAATGAGCAGTTCTTC	TRBV5-1	-	-	TRBJ2-1
CASSLDRETQYF	TGTGCCAGCAGCTTAGACCGGGAGACCCAGTACTTC	TRBV7-6	-	once	TRBJ2-5
CAWSVSGGGNEQFF	TGTGCCTGGAGTGTGAGCGGGGGGGGCAATGAGCAGTTCTTC	TRBV30	TRBD2	-	TRBJ2-1
CASSLTTGANQPQHF	TGTGCCAGCAGCCTAACGACGGGGGCAAATCAGCCCCAGCATTTT	TRBV6-1	-	-	TRBJ1-5
CASSENWGDTEAFF	TGTGCCAGCAGTGAGAATTGGGGGGACACTGAAGCTTTCTTT	TRBV6-1	-	few	TRBJ1-1
CAGSGGSTDTQYF	TGTGCCGGTAGCGGGGGGAGCACAGATACGCAGTATTTT	TRBV2	TRBD2	-	TRBJ2-3
CASSTYLNTDTQYF	TGTGCCAGCAGTACCTACTTAAACACAGATACGCAGTATTTT	TRBV6-1	-	-	TRBJ2-3
CAGGEWSFWSYEQYF	TGTGCCGGGGGGGAGTGGTCGTTTTGGTCGTACGAGCAGTACTTC	TRBV24-1	TRBD2	-	TRBJ2-7
CASSLERPRGSYNSPLHF	TGTGCCAGCAGCTTAGAACGTCCCCGGGGTTCCTATAATTCACCCCTCCACTTT	TRBV7-9	-	-	TRBJ1-6
CASSGGQGAIQPQHF	TGTGCCAGCAGTGGGGGACAGGGGGCTATTCAGCCCCAGCATTTT	TRBV6-1	TRBD1	-	TRBJ1-5